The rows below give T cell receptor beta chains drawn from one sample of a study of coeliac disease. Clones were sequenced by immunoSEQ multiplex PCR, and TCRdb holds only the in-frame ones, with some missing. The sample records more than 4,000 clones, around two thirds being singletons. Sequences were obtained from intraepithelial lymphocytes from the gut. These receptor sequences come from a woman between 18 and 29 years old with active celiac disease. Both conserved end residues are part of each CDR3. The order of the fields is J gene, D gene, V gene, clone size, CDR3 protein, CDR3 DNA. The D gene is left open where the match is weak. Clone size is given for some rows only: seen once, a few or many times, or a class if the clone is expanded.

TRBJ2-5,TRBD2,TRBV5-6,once,CASSLLAGANRETQYF,TGTGCCAGCAGCTTGTTAGCGGGGGCCAACCGGGAGACCCAGTACTTC
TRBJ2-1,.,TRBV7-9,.,CASSPLMRQFF,TGTGCCAGCAGCCCGCTTATGCGACAGTTCTTC
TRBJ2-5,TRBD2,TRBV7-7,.,CASSLFGTSDETQYF,TGTGCTAGCAGCTTATTTGGGACTAGCGACGAGACCCAGTACTTC
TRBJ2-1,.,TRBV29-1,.,CSVEGTGENYNEQFF,TGCAGCGTTGAAGGTACGGGAGAGAACTACAATGAGCAGTTCTTC
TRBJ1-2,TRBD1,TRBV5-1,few,CASSLAGTGQNYGYTF,TGCGCCAGCAGCTTGGCCGGGACAGGTCAGAACTATGGCTACACCTTC
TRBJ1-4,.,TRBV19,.,CASSILLQGREKLFF,TGTGCCAGTAGTATTCTCTTGCAGGGAAGGGAAAAACTGTTTTTT
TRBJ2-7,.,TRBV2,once,CASSRLVRHEQYF,TGTGCCAGCAGTAGACTAGTTCGGCACGAGCAGTACTTC
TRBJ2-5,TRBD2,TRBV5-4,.,CASSLVAGGPQQETQYF,TGTGCCAGCAGCTTGGTAGCGGGAGGGCCCCAACAAGAGACCCAGTACTTC
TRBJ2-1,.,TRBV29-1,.,CSAHRPQSSYNEQFF,TGCAGCGCTCACAGGCCCCAAAGCTCCTACAATGAGCAGTTCTTC
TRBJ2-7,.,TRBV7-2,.,CASSSFRGPYEQYF,TGTGCCAGCAGCTCTTTTCGGGGTCCCTACGAGCAGTACTTC
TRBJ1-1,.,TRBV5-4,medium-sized,CASSNLQAFGAFF,TGTGCCAGCAGCAACCTACAGGCATTTGGGGCTTTCTTT
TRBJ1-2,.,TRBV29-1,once,CSVMGDDTNSNYGYTF,TGCAGCGTTATGGGAGATGACACAAATTCAAACTATGGCTACACCTTC
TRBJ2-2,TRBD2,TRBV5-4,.,CASSVGTSGWIANTGELFF,TGTGCCAGCAGCGTCGGGACTAGCGGGTGGATCGCGAACACCGGGGAGCTGTTTTTT
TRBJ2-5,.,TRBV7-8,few,CASSLGQPPGTQYF,TGTGCCAGCAGCTTAGGCCAACCCCCGGGGACCCAGTACTTC
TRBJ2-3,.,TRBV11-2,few,CASSLSGGTGDTQYF,TGTGCCAGCAGCTTATCGGGCGGGACGGGAGATACGCAGTATTTT
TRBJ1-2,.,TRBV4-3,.,CASSQDWSGWGYTF,TGCGCCAGCAGCCAAGATTGGTCAGGATGGGGCTACACCTTC
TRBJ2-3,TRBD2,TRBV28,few,CATKLGDPSGINTQYF,TGTGCCACCAAGCTTGGGGACCCTAGCGGGATTAATACGCAGTATTTT
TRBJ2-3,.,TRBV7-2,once,CASSPGSTGSTDTQYF,TGTGCCAGCAGCCCCGGGTCTACCGGAAGCACAGATACGCAGTATTTT
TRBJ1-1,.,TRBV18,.,CASSPIRQRGGNMNTEAFF,TGTGCCAGCTCACCGATCCGACAGCGGGGGGGGAACATGAACACTGAAGCTTTCTTT
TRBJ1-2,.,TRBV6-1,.,CASKGANYGYTF,TGTGCCAGCAAGGGAGCTAACTATGGCTACACCTTC
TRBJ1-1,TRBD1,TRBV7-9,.,CASSLGQGPHEAFF,TGTGCCAGCAGCTTGGGACAGGGACCCCATGAAGCTTTCTTT
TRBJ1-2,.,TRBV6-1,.,CASSDLWATLYGYTF,TGTGCCAGCAGTGACCTCTGGGCGACGCTCTACGGCTACACCTTC
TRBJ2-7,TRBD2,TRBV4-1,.,CASSQDRLAGGISSYEQYF,TGCGCCAGCAGCCAAGACCGTCTAGCGGGAGGGATCAGCTCCTACGAGCAGTACTTC
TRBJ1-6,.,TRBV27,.,CASSLKTGRSPLHF,TGTGCCAGCAGTTTAAAAACAGGGCGTTCACCCCTCCACTTT
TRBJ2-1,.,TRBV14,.,CASSQDGPPYNEQFF,TGTGCCAGCAGCCAAGATGGGCCCCCCTACAATGAGCAGTTCTTC
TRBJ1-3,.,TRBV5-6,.,CASSLTARNTIYF,TGTGCCAGCAGCTTGACAGCCAGAAACACCATATATTTT
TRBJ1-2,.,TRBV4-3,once,CASSQGGKDGYTF,TGCGCCAGCAGCCAAGGAGGGAAGGATGGCTACACCTTC
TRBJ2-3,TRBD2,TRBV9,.,CASGRGGSTDTQYF,TGTGCCAGCGGACGGGGGGGTAGCACAGATACGCAGTATTTT
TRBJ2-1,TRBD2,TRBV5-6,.,CASSLALGGRGVNEQFF,TGTGCCAGCAGCTTGGCTCTCGGCGGGAGGGGAGTCAATGAGCAGTTCTTC
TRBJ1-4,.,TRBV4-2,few,CASSQEGVQSKLFF,TGTGCCAGCAGCCAAGAAGGAGTACAATCGAAACTGTTTTTT
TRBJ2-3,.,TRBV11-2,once,CASSHRHSTDTQYF,TGTGCCAGCAGCCACCGACATAGCACAGATACGCAGTATTTT
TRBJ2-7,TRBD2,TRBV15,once,CATSSGGYEQYF,TGTGCCACCAGCAGCGGGGGGTACGAGCAGTACTTC
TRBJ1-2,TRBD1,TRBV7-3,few,CASSLTGGAYGYTF,TGTGCCAGCAGCTTGACAGGGGGTGCTTATGGCTACACCTTC
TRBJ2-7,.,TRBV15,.,CATSRDAAGPGEQYF,TGTGCCACCAGCAGAGACGCTGCAGGGCCGGGCGAGCAGTACTTC
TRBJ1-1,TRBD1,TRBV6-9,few,CASSYLGQGAVAEAFF,TGTGCCAGCAGTTACCTGGGACAGGGGGCAGTTGCTGAAGCTTTCTTT
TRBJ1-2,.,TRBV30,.,CAWSQEAGYGYTF,TGTGCCTGGAGTCAGGAGGCCGGGTATGGCTACACCTTC
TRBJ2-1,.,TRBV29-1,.,CSVRAALGDEQFF,TGCAGCGTCCGAGCGGCCCTAGGCGATGAGCAGTTCTTC
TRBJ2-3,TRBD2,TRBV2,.,CASRASGGADTQYF,TGTGCCAGCAGGGCCAGCGGGGGGGCGGATACGCAGTATTTT
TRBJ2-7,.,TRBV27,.,CASSLKKQGYEQYF,TGTGCCAGCAGTTTAAAAAAACAGGGCTACGAGCAGTACTTC
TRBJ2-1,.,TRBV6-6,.,CASSSAGVAYNEQFF,TGTGCCAGCAGTTCCGCTGGAGTCGCCTACAATGAGCAGTTCTTC
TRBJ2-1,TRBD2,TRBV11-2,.,CASSRGGSPSYNEQFF,TGTGCCAGCAGCCGGGGAGGGTCTCCCTCCTACAATGAGCAGTTCTTC
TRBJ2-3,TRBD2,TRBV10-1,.,CASSDSGRRDTQYF,TGCGCCAGCAGTGACAGCGGGAGGAGAGATACGCAGTATTTT
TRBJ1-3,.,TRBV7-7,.,CAAGTKTSGNTIYF,TGTGCAGCGGGTACAAAAACCTCTGGAAACACCATATATTTT